This passage covers 27 T cell receptor beta chains from one sample sequenced in a study of shared clonotypes between healthy human individuals. Produced via immunoSEQ multiplex PCR; TCRdb's table is partial and in-frame only. The data contain more than 150,000 clones, 66% of them singletons. The sequenced sample was memory CD4+ T cells sorted from blood. Subset denoted: CD45RA-negative fraction. The receptor set was obtained from a young man in good health.

J is TRBJ2-3 and V is TRBV10-1; tentatively, D is TRBD1 or TRBD2 (5 bases each). CDR1 and CDR2 from the germline V gene are WNHNN and SYGVQD (reference sequence). Trimming removed 3 bases from V and 1 base from J, with 8 bases in between. The length of the CDR3 is 14 residues. DNA for the CDR3: TGCGCCAGCAGTGACCCGGGGCGCACAGATACGCAGTATTTT. It codes for CASSDPGRTDTQYF.

The rearrangement joins TRBV19 to TRBJ2-7; 8 positions match TRBD1. CDR1 and CDR2 from the germline V gene are LNHDA and SQIVND (reference sequence). This CDR3 has 13 amino acids. V lost 8 bases, J lost 0 bases, and 3 bases stayed unmatched. In DNA, the CDR3 is TGTGCCAGTCGACAGGGGTCCTCCTACGAGCAGTACTTC. It translates to CASRQGSSYEQYF.

The V gene is TRBV10-2, the J gene TRBJ1-1, with D perhaps matching TRBD1 (6 bases). The CDR3 sequence is 14 residues long. V lost 5 bases, J lost 5 bases, and 15 bases lay in between. Germline V gene data show CDR1 as WSHSY and CDR2 as SAAADI. The CDR3 DNA follows: TGCGCCAGCAGTCCTGGGGGGGCAAAGACTGAAGCTTTCTTT. Translating gives CASSPGGAKTEAFF.

This clone has a handful of counts. The chain joins TRBV11-2 to TRBJ2-1; 8 nucleotides line up with TRBD2. The junction had 6 bases not matched to a gene; V was cut back by 3 bases and J by 2 bases. Germline V gene sequence: CDR1 SGHAT, CDR2 FQNNGV. The CDR3 loop spans 16 amino acids. In nucleotides, the CDR3 is TGTGCCAGCAGCTTCCTTCTAGCGGGTCCCTACAATGAGCAGTTCTTC. This sequence encodes CASSFLLAGPYNEQFF. The entire variable domain, with the rest obtained from reference TRBV11-2 and TRBJ2-1, is as follows: EAGVAQSPRYKIIEKRQSVAFWCNPISGHATLYWYQQILGQGPKLLIQFQNNGVVDDSQLPKDRFSAERLKGVDSTLKIQPAKLEDSAVYLCASSFLLAGPYNEQFFGPGTRLTVL.

The rearrangement uses TRBV4-2 and TRBJ1-2; unclear D gene. Deletions cut 0 bases from V and 7 bases from J, with 9 bases between. Germline lookup yields CDR1 LGHNA and CDR2 YNFKEQ. This CDR3 has 13 residues. CDR3 bases: TGTGCCAGCAGCCAAGATCGGGCTTCTGGCTACACCTTC. It codes for CASSQDRASGYTF.

This clone showed up just a few times. The chain couples TRBV23-1 to TRBJ2-3; D unresolved. TRBV23-1 is an ORF, with its function uncertain. The CDR3 totals 15 residues. V lost 6 bases, J lost 1 base, and 14 bases lay in between. The CDR3 is CASSPPVGCTDTQYF. DNA of the CDR3: TGCGCCAGCAGCCCCCCGGTCGGGTGCACAGATACGCAGTATTTT.

The J gene is TRBJ2-5, the V gene TRBV5-6; 7 bases are a match to TRBD2. Germline V gives CDR1 SGHDT, CDR2 YYEEEE. Trimming took 2 bases from V and 4 from J; bases not matched to a gene: 8. The CDR3 loop spans 15 amino acids. The CDR3 nucleotides read TGTGCCAGCAGCTTCCCCGGGAGGTCCTCAGAGACCCAGTACTTC. Translated, it gives CASSFPGRSSETQYF.

In this sample, this clone turned up many times. V and J are TRBV7-6 and TRBJ2-2, with 7 bases that match TRBD2. The CDR3 is 16 residues long. The V gene's germline CDR1 is SGHVS and CDR2 FNYEAQ. Losses at the gene ends were 3 bases for V and 4 bases for J; bases not matched to a gene: 8. In DNA form, the CDR3 reads TGTGCCAGCAGCTTCATAGCGGGCCCGGGCACCGGGGAGCTGTTTTTT. Translation gives CASSFIAGPGTGELFF.

This chain uses TRBV5-1 with TRBJ2-3, with a possible D match to TRBD2 (6 bases). Deletions cut 0 bases from V and 3 bases from J, with 20 bases between. Germline lookup yields CDR1 SGHRS and CDR2 YFSETQ. CDR3 length equals 18 residues. As DNA, the CDR3 is TGCGCCAGCAGCTTGGGCCGCTCTCCGGGAGTATTGACAGATACGCAGTATTTT. This encodes CASSLGRSPGVLTDTQYF.

The chain is built from TRBV5-4 and TRBJ2-2, with D tentatively TRBD1 (5 bases). The CDR3 contains 14 residues. Germline CDR1 is SGHNT and CDR2 is YYREEE (reference sequence). The V end was cut by 3 bases, the J end by 1 base, with 7 bases between. The CDR3 here is CASSSTGNTGELFF. CDR3 DNA sequence: TGTGCCAGCAGCTCAACAGGGAACACCGGGGAGCTGTTTTTT.

This chain connects TRBV11-3 to TRBJ1-1; D uncertain. Between the trimmed V and J ends, which lost 8 bases and 1 base, there was a span of 11 bases. Germline assignment: CDR1 SGHNT and CDR2 YENEEA. The CDR3 is 13 amino acids. The CDR3 reads CASRTTRNTEAFF. CDR3 sequence (DNA): TGTGCCAGCCGAACAACGAGGAACACTGAAGCTTTCTTT.

This clone was seen more than once but under ten times. This chain uses TRBV25-1 with TRBJ2-1; D not resolved. CDR1 and CDR2 (germline): MGHDK, SYGVNS. V lost 5 bases and J 7 bases, leaving 12 bases between the germline ends. The CDR3 has 13 amino acids. CDR3 protein: CASSQVSGNEQFF. The CDR3 DNA reads as TGTGCCAGCAGTCAGGTGTCCGGAAATGAGCAGTTCTTC. The entire variable domain, with the rest obtained from reference TRBV25-1 and TRBJ2-1, is as follows: EADIYQTPRYLVIGTGKKITLECSQTMGHDKMYWYQQDPGMELHLIHYSYGVNSTEKGDLSSESTVSRIRTEHFPLTLESARPSHTSQYLCASSQVSGNEQFFGPGTRLTVL.

The chain links TRBV19 to TRBJ1-5, with 8 bases that match TRBD1. V lost 6 bases to trimming and J lost 4 bases; unmatched junction nucleotides: 8. The CDR3 is 15 residues long. Germline assignment: CDR1 LNHDA and CDR2 SQIVND (reference sequence). The CDR3 here is CASRTTGAPNQPQHF. DNA for the CDR3: TGTGCCAGTAGGACGACAGGGGCCCCAAATCAGCCCCAGCATTTT.

The genes are TRBV7-8 and TRBJ1-3; D not certain. Germline V lookup: CDR1 SGHVS, CDR2 FQNEAQ. Trimming stripped 2 bases from V and 0 bases from J, with 11 bases between. CDR3 size: 16 residues. CDR3 nucleotide sequence: TGTGCCAGCAGCTTATTACGGCTTCCCTCTGGAAACACCATATATTTT. Protein: CASSLLRLPSGNTIYF. The full variable domain, its missing parts supplied by reference TRBV7-8 and TRBJ1-3, is GAGVSQSPRYKVAKRGQDVALRCDPISGHVSLFWYQQALGQGPEFLTYFQNEAQLDKSGLPSDRFFAERPEGSVSTLKIQRTQQEDSAVYLCASSLLRLPSGNTIYFGEGSWLTVV.

The chain links TRBV28 to TRBJ2-1; D gene uncertain. Germline CDR1 and CDR2: MDHEN and SYDVKM. Trimming took 5 bases from V and 4 from J, leaving 9 bases between them. The CDR3 sequence is 13 residues long. The CDR3 coding sequence is TGTGCCAGCAGTGTTACCGAGTACAATGAGCAGTTCTTC. Translated: CASSVTEYNEQFF.

This clone has more than one count but fewer than ten. The rearrangement uses TRBV25-1 and TRBJ2-2, with 8 bases aligning to TRBD1. V trimming: 3 bases; J trimming: 3 bases; junction bases outside the gene matches: 6. Germline values: CDR1 MGHDK, CDR2 SYGVNS. This CDR3 is built from 16 residues. The CDR3 sequence is CASSDPGTGYTGELFF. CDR3 nucleotide sequence: TGTGCCAGCAGTGATCCTGGGACAGGTTACACCGGGGAGCTGTTTTTT.

This clone was recorded a few times. DNA of the CDR3: TGTGCCAGCACGCAATGGGTGGACGGTTACCAGGATAGCAATCAGCCCCAGCATTTT. Translation gives CASTQWVDGYQDSNQPQHF. The chain links TRBV21-1 to TRBJ1-5. TRBV21-1 is classified as a pseudogene. The CDR3 consists of 19 residues.

The sample holds one count of this clone. The chain links TRBV28 to TRBJ1-1, with no clear D. Germline assignment: CDR1 MDHEN and CDR2 SYDVKM. Trimming shortened V by 6 bases and J by 9 bases, and 20 bases separated the two germline ends. The CDR3 contains 14 residues. The CDR3, as DNA: TGTGCCAGCAGCCCCCCGGGTACCGTTCAACAAGCTTTCTTT. Its protein product is CASSPPGTVQQAFF.

In its sample, this clone was seen a few times. DNA for the CDR3: TGTGCCAGCAGTGAGATCGACACTGAAGCTTTCTTT. The encoded protein is CASSEIDTEAFF. The rearrangement links TRBV2 to TRBJ1-1; D uncertain. The CDR3 length is 12 residues. The germline CDR1 and CDR2 sequences are SNHLY and FYNNEI. V lost 3 bases and J lost 3, with 5 bases in between.

The chain has TRBV6-1 and TRBJ1-2; no definite D call. CDR3 length: 15 residues. Trimming cost V 1 base and J 4 bases, with 13 bases left between them. From germline, CDR1 is MNHNS and CDR2 SASEGT. Here the CDR3 reads CASSEVAGSGYGYTF. CDR3 in DNA: TGTGCCAGCAGTGAAGTTGCGGGATCAGGCTATGGCTACACCTTC.

The chain links TRBV27 to TRBJ2-5, with 7 bases that match TRBD1. V dropped 6 bases and J dropped 5; count of bases not matched to a gene: 15. CDR3 length: 16 amino acids. CDR1 MNHEY and CDR2 SMNVEV come from the germline V gene (reference sequence). The CDR3 sequence is CASSSGKGAIGETQYF. Written as DNA, the CDR3 is TGTGCCAGCAGCTCTGGAAAGGGGGCGATAGGGGAGACCCAGTACTTC.

This chain links TRBV10-1 with TRBJ2-3; D remains ambiguous. The V end was cut by 2 bases, the J end by 0 bases, with 12 bases between. The germline gives CDR1 WNHNN, CDR2 SYGVQD (reference sequence). The CDR3 is made up of 16 amino acids. This chain's CDR3 is CASSEGRYTSTDTQYF. CDR3 sequence (DNA): TGCGCCAGCAGTGAGGGGCGGTACACTAGCACAGATACGCAGTATTTT.

This chain links TRBV15 with TRBJ2-1; TRBD2 might be the D (7 bases). The V gene lost 1 base and the J gene lost 7 bases, with 14 bases spanning the gap. The CDR3 spans 15 residues. Germline-derived CDR1 and CDR2 are LNHNV and YYDKDF (reference sequence). The CDR3 DNA sequence: TGTGCCACCAGCAGAGGAGCGGGACAAGGGAATGAGCAGTTCTTC. Translation gives CATSRGAGQGNEQFF.

This clone was counted once. The chain joins TRBV5-5 to TRBJ2-1, with 12 bases identical to TRBD2. The length of the CDR3 is 14 residues. Per germline, CDR1 SGHKS and CDR2 YYEKEE (reference sequence). J was trimmed by 9 bases and V by 2 bases; bases with no gene match: 3. The CDR3 region is CASSLLAGGGEQFF. The CDR3 nucleotides are TGTGCCAGCAGCTTACTAGCGGGAGGCGGTGAGCAGTTCTTC.

The rearrangement links TRBV7-9 to TRBJ2-3; possibly TRBD1 or TRBD2 for D (7 bases each). Trimming removed 2 bases at V and 2 bases at J, with 11 bases between. CDR1 is SEHNR, CDR2 FQNEAQ, per germline (reference sequence). This CDR3 contains 15 residues. CDR3 coding DNA: TGTGCCAGCAGCTTACAGGGGGGGCCCACAGATACGCAGTATTTT. This gives the protein CASSLQGGPTDTQYF.

This clone was counted a single time. This CDR3 reads CATGTSGPSYEQYF. The CDR3 DNA reads TGTGCCACCGGGACTAGCGGGCCATCCTACGAGCAGTACTTC. The chain employs TRBV19 and TRBJ2-7, with 12 bases lining up with TRBD2. Per the germline V gene, CDR1 is LNHDA and CDR2 is SQIVND (reference sequence). The CDR3 consists of 14 residues. V was pared by 10 bases and J by 1 base, with 5 bases of the junction left unmatched. The whole variable domain, filled in from reference TRBV19 and TRBJ2-7, reads DGGITQSPKYLFRKEGQNVTLSCEQNLNHDAMYWYRQDPGQGLRLIYYSQIVNDFQKGDIAEGYSVSREKKESFPLTVTSAQKNPTAFYLCATGTSGPSYEQYFGPGTRLTVT.

This clone was seen a few times. CDR3 residues: CASSLDQTGATDTQYF. CDR3 DNA: TGTGCCAGCAGCTTAGACCAAACAGGGGCGACAGATACGCAGTATTTT. The chain links TRBV7-8 to TRBJ2-3; 7 bases align to TRBD1. The J segment lost 3 bases and the V segment lost 1 base, leaving 7 bases of the junction unmatched. The germline gives CDR1 SGHVS, CDR2 FQNEAQ. This CDR3 has 16 amino acids. The full variable domain, completed using reference TRBV7-8 and TRBJ2-3, is GAGVSQSPRYKVAKRGQDVALRCDPISGHVSLFWYQQALGQGPEFLTYFQNEAQLDKSGLPSDRFFAERPEGSVSTLKIQRTQQEDSAVYLCASSLDQTGATDTQYFGPGTRLTVL.